The 30 T cell receptor beta chains in this list originate from one sample, sequenced in a study of shared clonotypes between healthy human individuals. Profiled with immunoSEQ multiplex PCR; TCRdb holds only in-frame clones, not every one. The data show 2 million to 2.5 million clones, 85% to 95% seen once. The sequenced material came from naive CD4+ T cells from PBMCs. Subset described: CD45RA+ positively selected. The receptor set was obtained from a man younger than 35 in good health. Some clones in this sample may be carry-over from other donors' samples.

This clone was counted once. Other nucleotide sequences from this sample produce the same CDR3. The chain joins TRBV28 to TRBJ1-2; possibly TRBD1 for D (5 bases). Trimming stripped 2 bases from V and 4 bases from J, with 8 bases between. The CDR3 runs to 13 residues. Germline loops: CDR1 MDHEN, CDR2 SYDVKM. CDR3 in DNA: TGTGCCAGCAGTTTACAGGGCTCCTATGGCTACACCTTC. It is translated as CASSLQGSYGYTF.

V gene TRBV25-1 combines with J gene TRBJ1-2; no definite D call. Trimming removed 1 base from V and 14 bases from J, with 14 bases in between. Germline CDR1 and CDR2: MGHDK and SYGVNS. The CDR3 covers 12 residues. The CDR3 is CASSESGGIRTF. The DNA for the CDR3 is TGTGCCAGCAGTGAATCCGGTGGTATCCGGACCTTC.

This sequence joins TRBV7-2 and TRBJ1-5; D gene unclear. V was pared by 5 bases and J by 6 bases, with 11 bases between. The CDR3 totals 13 residues. Looked up from germline, CDR1 is SGHTA and CDR2 is FQGNSA. This chain's CDR3 is CASSPARTQPQHF. Written as DNA, the CDR3 is TGTGCCAGCAGCCCAGCCAGGACTCAGCCCCAGCATTTT.

The gene calls are TRBV6-1 and TRBJ2-1; TRBD2 matches 11 bases. The V gene end was trimmed by 7 bases and the J gene end by 7 bases; junction bases not matched to a gene: 9. Germline CDR1 is MNHNS and CDR2 is SASEGT. CDR3 length equals 15 residues. CDR3 sequence (DNA): TGTGCCAGCACCCTAAGACTAGCGGGAAGGAATGAGCAGTTCTTC. It codes for CASTLRLAGRNEQFF.

The chain joins TRBV2 to TRBJ2-1; 10 nucleotides line up with TRBD2. With V trimmed by 4 bases and J by 6 bases, 12 bases remained unmatched. Germline CDR1 and CDR2: SNHLY and FYNNEI. The CDR3 loop spans 17 amino acids. The CDR3 coding sequence is TGTGCCAGCAGTGGGCCCCCAGCGGGAGGGCCCGGCAATGAGCAGTTCTTC. Amino acids: CASSGPPAGGPGNEQFF.

The V call is TRBV5-6, the J call TRBJ2-4, with TRBD1 matching 8 bases. CDR1 SGHDT and CDR2 YYEEEE come from the germline V gene. The J segment lost 0 bases and the V segment lost 4 bases, leaving 12 bases of the junction unmatched. CDR3 length equals 18 residues. DNA for the CDR3: TGTGCCAGCAGCCGGCCCCTCGGGACAGGAGTAGCCAAAAACATTCAGTACTTC. Protein sequence: CASSRPLGTGVAKNIQYF.

For this clone: The sample has other DNA sequences that encode this CDR3 too. This chain connects TRBV5-1 to TRBJ2-7; the D gene is possibly TRBD1 (5 bases). CDR1 and CDR2 from the germline V gene are SGHRS and YFSETQ. CDR3 length equals 14 residues. V was cut by 0 bases and J by 3 bases, with 10 bases left in between. CDR3 protein: CASSLGQNFYEQYF. The CDR3 DNA reads as TGCGCCAGCAGCTTGGGACAGAACTTCTACGAGCAGTACTTC.

The chain has TRBV11-2 and TRBJ1-2, with a weak D call TRBD1 (6 bases). The CDR3 totals 14 residues. CDR1 and CDR2 (germline): SGHAT, FQNNGV. V lost 5 bases and J 4 bases, leaving 14 bases between the germline ends. The CDR3 loop reads CASSAQGLRYGYTF. As DNA, the CDR3 is TGTGCCAGCAGCGCACAGGGTTTACGCTATGGCTACACCTTC.

The genes are TRBV2 and TRBJ2-1, with D unresolved. The germline gives CDR1 SNHLY, CDR2 FYNNEI. This CDR3 contains 12 residues. Trimming stripped 8 bases from V and 11 bases from J, with 16 bases between. Here the CDR3 DNA reads TGTGCCAGCTGTTTGGTTCAGGCTAAGCAGTTCTTC. Translating gives CASCLVQAKQFF.

The V and J genes are TRBV4-1 and TRBJ2-5; TRBD2 might be the D (5 bases). V gave up 0 bases and J gave up 2 bases, with 10 bases separating them. This CDR3 contains 15 residues. Per the germline V gene, CDR1 is MGHRA and CDR2 is YSYEKL. The chain's CDR3 is CASSQDSTGQETQYF. Here the CDR3 DNA reads TGCGCCAGCAGCCAAGATAGCACGGGACAAGAGACCCAGTACTTC.

The genes are TRBV21-1 and TRBJ1-3; TRBD1, as called in the table, went unchecked against the DNA. TRBV21-1 is noted as a pseudogene. CDR3 length equals 14 residues. CDR3 nucleotide sequence: TGTGCCAGCAGTCACTCAGGGTGCGGAAACACCATATATTTT. This translates into CASSHSGCGNTIYF.

This chain links TRBV19 with TRBJ1-2; D may be TRBD1 (5 bases). Trimming left V 5 bases short and J 7 bases short, with 8 bases between. The germline V gene encodes CDR1 LNHDA and CDR2 SQIVND (reference sequence). This CDR3 region has 11 residues. CDR3 in DNA: TGTGCCAGTAGTTGGGGGTTTGGCTACACCTTC. It translates to CASSWGFGYTF.

The chain uses TRBV7-8 and TRBJ1-4; no clear D gene. This CDR3 has 14 residues. Germline assignment: CDR1 SGHVS and CDR2 FQNEAQ. V was cut by 5 bases and J by 3 bases, with 10 bases left in between. The CDR3 sequence is CASSLGNSNEKLFF. CDR3 DNA sequence: TGTGCCAGCAGCCTGGGCAACTCTAATGAAAAACTGTTTTTT. The full variable domain, its missing parts supplied by reference TRBV7-8 and TRBJ1-4, is GAGVSQSPRYKVAKRGQDVALRCDPISGHVSLFWYQQALGQGPEFLTYFQNEAQLDKSGLPSDRFFAERPEGSVSTLKIQRTQQEDSAVYLCASSLGNSNEKLFFGSGTQLSVL.

V is TRBV7-3 and J is TRBJ2-3, with a possible D match to TRBD2 (6 bases). Trimming pared 5 bases from V and 2 bases from J, leaving 14 bases between. Germline values: CDR1 SGHTA, CDR2 FQGTGA. CDR3 size: 15 residues. CDR3 residues: CASSPGLLNTDTQYF. As DNA, the CDR3 is TGTGCCAGCAGCCCTGGACTACTTAACACAGATACGCAGTATTTT. Full variable domain (missing parts from reference TRBV7-3 and TRBJ2-3): GAGVSQTPSNKVTEKGKYVELRCDPISGHTALYWYRQSLGQGPEFLIYFQGTGAADDSGLPNDRFFAVRPEGSVSTLKIQRTERGDSAVYLCASSPGLLNTDTQYFGPGTRLTVL.

This chain uses TRBV28 with TRBJ2-4; a weak D match, TRBD2 (6 bases). Germline CDR1 and CDR2: MDHEN and SYDVKM. Trimming left V 7 bases short and J 0 bases short, with 16 bases between. CDR3 size: 16 residues. In nucleotides, the CDR3 is TGTGCCAGCAATCAAGGAGGGGCTCTAGCCAAAAACATTCAGTACTTC. As protein: CASNQGGALAKNIQYF.

This chain links TRBV14 with TRBJ2-3; D is uncertain. The CDR3 length is 11 residues. V gave up 1 base and J gave up 7 bases, with 3 bases separating them. Germline CDR1 reads SGHDN; CDR2 reads FVKESK. The CDR3 nucleotides read TGTGCCAGCAGCCAAGCAAATACGCAGTATTTT. The encoded protein is CASSQANTQYF.

This sequence joins TRBV5-1 and TRBJ2-5, with D unclear. The CDR3 is made up of 16 amino acids. CDR1 and CDR2 from the germline V gene are SGHRS and YFSETQ. V gave up 5 bases and J gave up 1 base, with 18 bases separating them. The chain's CDR3 is CASRPAPGATQETQYF. The CDR3 DNA reads TGCGCCAGCAGACCCGCCCCAGGCGCCACCCAAGAGACCCAGTACTTC. Combining the CDR3 with reference TRBV5-1 and TRBJ2-5 gives the whole variable domain KAGVTQTPRYLIKTRGQQVTLSCSPISGHRSVSWYQQTPGQGLQFLFEYFSETQRNKGNFPGRFSGRQFSNSRSEMNVSTLELGDSALYLCASRPAPGATQETQYFGPGTRLLVL.

V is TRBV6-5 and J is TRBJ1-2, with 12 bases that match TRBD1. The ends lost 3 bases at V and 6 bases at J; junction bases unmatched: 5. The CDR3 totals 15 residues. Germline V lookup: CDR1 MNHEY, CDR2 SVGAGI. CDR3 coding DNA: TGTGCCAGCAGTTATTGGGGACAGGGGGCGAATGGCTACACCTTC. Its translation: CASSYWGQGANGYTF.

The chain employs TRBV19 and TRBJ2-6; D ambiguous. This CDR3 has 15 residues. Per the germline V gene, CDR1 is LNHDA and CDR2 is SQIVND (reference sequence). Trimming removed 1 base at V and 1 base at J, with 5 bases between. The CDR3 DNA sequence: TGTGCCAGTAGTATAGCGGTTTCTGGGGCCAACGTCCTGACTTTC. Translated, it gives CASSIAVSGANVLTF.

The chain carries TRBV7-9 and TRBJ1-2; the match to TRBD1 covers 11 bases. J gave up 8 bases and V 11 bases, and 10 bases lay outside the gene matches. The CDR3 sequence is 13 residues long. The germline V gene has CDR1 SEHNR and CDR2 FQNEAQ (reference sequence). The CDR3 region is CAPTGQGAEGYTF. The CDR3 DNA reads TGTGCCCCTACCGGACAGGGGGCGGAAGGCTACACCTTC. Drawing the rest from reference TRBV7-9 and TRBJ1-2, the complete variable domain is DTGVSQNPRHKITKRGQNVTFRCDPISEHNRLYWYRQTLGQGPEFLTYFQNEAQLEKSRLLSDRFSAERPKGSFSTLEIQRTEQGDSAMYLCAPTGQGAEGYTFGSGTRLTVV.

The chain links TRBV6-4 to TRBJ2-4, with D hard to call. Trimming pared 0 bases from V and 9 bases from J, leaving 9 bases between. CDR3 size: 13 residues. Per the germline V gene, CDR1 is MRHNA and CDR2 is SNTAGT. CDR3 sequence reads: CASSDSFDFIQYF. The CDR3 DNA reads as TGTGCCAGCAGTGACTCCTTTGATTTCATTCAGTACTTC.

Turning to this clone: This sample also contains other DNA sequences that code for the same CDR3. This chain links TRBV4-2 with TRBJ2-7; D might be TRBD1 (6 bases). The CDR3 covers 16 residues. Germline V lookup: CDR1 LGHNA, CDR2 YNFKEQ. V shed 0 bases and J shed 2 bases, with 14 bases lying between them. CDR3 residues: CASSQDPGPGAYEQYF. Here the CDR3 DNA reads TGTGCCAGCAGCCAAGACCCTGGACCAGGGGCCTACGAGCAGTACTTC.

The V gene is TRBV5-5, the J gene TRBJ1-1, with TRBD1 as a possible D gene (5 bases). This CDR3 has 13 residues. The V gene's germline CDR1 is SGHKS and CDR2 YYEKEE (reference sequence). Trimming took off 4 bases at V and 3 bases at J, with 10 bases between the two ends. CDR3 sequence: CASSQGADTEAFF. The CDR3 nucleotides read TGTGCCAGCAGCCAGGGCGCGGACACTGAAGCTTTCTTT.

Of note for this clone: Other DNA sequences within the sample encode an identical CDR3. CDR3 in amino acids: CASSLEPGGYGYTF. The DNA of the CDR3 is TGTGCCAGCAGCTTAGAACCGGGGGGGTATGGCTACACCTTC. The chain employs TRBV7-2 and TRBJ1-2; TRBD1 is a possible D gene (5 bases). CDR1 is SGHTA, CDR2 FQGNSA, per germline. The CDR3 has 14 residues. V was pared by 1 base and J by 5 bases, with 11 bases between. The entire variable domain, with the rest obtained from reference TRBV7-2 and TRBJ1-2, is as follows: GAGVSQSPSNKVTEKGKDVELRCDPISGHTALYWYRQSLGQGLEFLIYFQGNSAPDKSGLPSDRFSAERTGGSVSTLTIQRTQQEDSAVYLCASSLEPGGYGYTFGSGTRLTVV.

The table lists this clone with a few counts. The J gene is TRBJ1-1, the V gene TRBV10-3; 7 bases are shared with TRBD1. Trimming cost V 3 bases and J 5 bases; bases outside gene matches: 9. Per germline, CDR1 ENHRY and CDR2 SYGVKD. The CDR3 is made up of 15 amino acids. This chain's CDR3 is CAISDPRQGATEAFF. DNA of the CDR3: TGTGCCATCAGTGACCCTAGACAGGGTGCGACTGAAGCTTTCTTT.

The rearrangement uses TRBV6-5 and TRBJ2-1; D is unclear. CDR1 MNHEY and CDR2 SVGAGI come from the germline V gene. V was trimmed by 2 bases and J by 10 bases, leaving 6 bases between them. The CDR3 totals 11 residues. The CDR3 protein is CASSYVGEQFF. The CDR3 coding sequence is TGTGCCAGCAGTTACGTGGGGGAGCAGTTCTTC.

V is TRBV7-9 and J is TRBJ1-2, with D perhaps TRBD1 (6 bases). This CDR3 contains 15 residues. Trimming shortened V by 5 bases and J by 6 bases, and 19 bases separated the two germline ends. Germline V gene lookup returns CDR1 SEHNR and CDR2 FQNEAQ (reference sequence). CDR3 protein: CASSKTGKISDGYTF. The CDR3 coding sequence is TGTGCCAGCAGCAAAACAGGGAAGATCTCCGATGGCTACACCTTC.

This sequence joins TRBV5-1 and TRBJ2-2, with 8 positions matching TRBD1. Germline CDR1 SGHRS, CDR2 YFSETQ. The V gene end was trimmed by 3 bases and the J gene end by 7 bases; junction bases not matched to a gene: 5. CDR3 size: 14 residues. The CDR3 loop reads CASSSGGANGELFF. DNA for the CDR3: TGCGCCAGCAGCTCAGGGGGCGCGAACGGGGAGCTGTTTTTT.

The rearrangement joins TRBV7-7 to TRBJ2-1, with 8 nucleotides matching TRBD2. The trim removed 7 bases at V and 2 bases at J, leaving 4 bases unmatched. Germline V gives CDR1 SSHAT, CDR2 FNYEAQ (reference sequence). The CDR3 is 14 amino acids. The CDR3 is CASNIAGTYNEQFF. The CDR3 DNA reads as TGTGCCAGCAACATAGCGGGAACCTACAATGAGCAGTTCTTC.

The chain uses TRBV7-9 and TRBJ2-5; unclear D gene. Germline CDR1 and CDR2: SEHNR and FQNEAQ (reference sequence). Trimming stripped 4 bases from V and 0 bases from J, with 18 bases between. The CDR3 spans 17 residues. The CDR3 bases are TGTGCCAGCAGCTCCCCTGCGCGCTCGCAGTACCAAGAGACCCAGTACTTC. Protein: CASSSPARSQYQETQYF.